The sequence of this T cell receptor (beta chain) was determined in a study of post-analysis software for immune sequencing data. Study results and limitations: A few TRBV segments occurring more often in patients than controls included TRBV5-6, TRBV5-1 and TRBV20-1.

Included in the TCR beta cDNA libraries were unique molecular identifiers. A single record per CDR3 protein comes from TCRdb applying MiXCR to the PCR reads. Here the sample spans about 820,000 distinct CDR3 sequences, under 70% being singletons. This CDR3 has 19 amino acids. The germline CDR1 and CDR2 sequences are MNHEY and SMNVEV (reference sequence). V was cut by 4 bases and J by 0 bases, with 22 bases left in between. This clonotype was seen only a few times. Its antigen is still unknown. The sequenced material came from blood. This chain links TRBV27 with TRBJ1-5; a weak D match, TRBD1 (5 bases). The receptor was isolated from a girl between 5 and 17 years old with multiple sclerosis. This CDR3 is CASSSRALLGGYSNQPQHF. CDR3 DNA: TGTGCCAGCAGTTCCCGGGCCCTCCTTGGGGGTTATAGCAATCAGCCCCAGCATTTT.